Shown below are 32 T cell receptor beta chains from a single sample sequenced in a study of blood T cell repertoires in COVID-19. TCRdb keeps only in-frame clones here, not all; method: immunoSEQ multiplex PCR. Of about 370,000 clones listed, 85% to 90% are singletons. The sample comprised PBMCs or T cells enriched from blood (not recorded which). Receptors were obtained from a man aged 18 to 30 who had recovered from COVID-19.

The rearrangement uses TRBV15 and TRBJ1-4; 8 bases are a match to TRBD1. This CDR3 spans 16 amino acids. Germline assignment: CDR1 LNHNV and CDR2 YYDKDF (reference sequence). Unmatched junction bases numbered 9, after V lost 1 base and J lost 8 bases. CDR3 sequence reads: CATSRAGTGEYEKLFF. As DNA, the CDR3 is TGTGCCACCAGCAGAGCTGGGACAGGCGAGTACGAAAAACTGTTTTTT.

The V gene is TRBV5-1, the J gene TRBJ1-2; possible D gene TRBD1, 5 bases. Trimming left V 4 bases short and J 2 bases short, with 12 bases between. CDR3 size: 14 residues. Germline V gene sequence: CDR1 SGHRS, CDR2 YFSETQ. CDR3 in amino acids: CASSRGGQNYGYTF. CDR3 sequence (DNA): TGCGCCAGCAGCAGGGGAGGACAAAACTATGGCTACACCTTC.

The chain links TRBV6-5 to TRBJ1-3; D gene unclear. The CDR3 is 15 amino acids. The ends were cut back, 2 bases at V and 0 bases at J, with 8 bases in the middle. Germline V gene sequence: CDR1 MNHEY, CDR2 SVGAGI. CDR3 amino acids: CASSYEGYSGNTIYF. CDR3 DNA sequence: TGTGCCAGCAGTTACGAGGGTTACTCTGGAAACACCATATATTTT.

CDR3 sequence (DNA): TGTGCCAGTAGTACCGACAGGGGAGGAATGCTAAAGCCCGAAGCTTTCTTT. This gives the protein CASSTDRGGMLKPEAFF. The J gene is TRBJ1-1, the V gene TRBV19; 8 nucleotides align to TRBD1. Germline assignment: CDR1 LNHDA and CDR2 SQIVND (reference sequence). The V gene end was trimmed by 4 bases and the J gene end by 8 bases; junction bases not matched to a gene: 18. The CDR3 totals 17 residues.

V gene TRBV7-6 combines with J gene TRBJ1-1; 7 positions agree with TRBD1. The CDR3 is 19 amino acids. Germline V lookup: CDR1 SGHVS, CDR2 FNYEAQ. The V gene end was trimmed by 0 bases and the J gene end by 3 bases; junction bases not matched to a gene: 16. The CDR3 nucleotides are TGTGCCAGCAGCTTAGCGCTGCAATCTCCGGGACAGAAGTACACTGAAGCTTTCTTT. It codes for CASSLALQSPGQKYTEAFF.

This clone has only one observation. This chain connects TRBV19 to TRBJ2-3; 7 nucleotides align to TRBD2. V shed 5 bases and J 4 bases; nucleotides not matched to a gene: 12. The CDR3 covers 16 residues. CDR1 is LNHDA, CDR2 SQIVND, per germline (reference sequence). CDR3 sequence reads: CASSSPGGGSPDTQYF. CDR3 coding DNA: TGTGCCAGTAGTTCCCCGGGAGGCGGGAGCCCAGATACGCAGTATTTT.

The rearrangement uses TRBV7-7 and TRBJ2-2; TRBD1 matches at 11 bases. The CDR3 spans 17 residues. Germline lookup yields CDR1 SSHAT and CDR2 FNYEAQ (reference sequence). Trimming cost V 7 bases and J 4 bases; bases outside gene matches: 11. This CDR3 reads CASTTDRGRKGTGELFF. The CDR3 nucleotides are TGTGCCAGCACTACGGACAGGGGGCGAAAGGGCACCGGGGAGCTGTTTTTT. Full variable domain (outside the CDR3, taken from reference TRBV7-7 and TRBJ2-2): GAGVSQSPRYKVTKRGQDVTLRCDPISSHATLYWYQQALGQGPEFLTYFNYEAQPDKSGLPSDRFSAERPEGSISTLTIQRTEQRDSAMYRCASTTDRGRKGTGELFFGEGSRLTVL.

The sample holds a few counts of this clone. The V call is TRBV6-5, the J call TRBJ1-1; 8 positions match TRBD1. The V segment lost 7 bases and the J segment 4 bases; nucleotides outside the gene matches: 11. CDR1 MNHEY and CDR2 SVGAGI come from the germline V gene. The CDR3 covers 15 residues. Here the CDR3 DNA reads TGTGCCAGCAACCAAGGACAGGGATGGGGCACTGAAGCTTTCTTT. Translating gives CASNQGQGWGTEAFF.

V gene TRBV4-2 combines with J gene TRBJ2-1, with a weak D call TRBD1 (5 bases). Trimming took off 0 bases at V and 0 bases at J, with 12 bases between the two ends. The CDR3 sequence is 17 residues long. Germline lookup yields CDR1 LGHNA and CDR2 YNFKEQ. CDR3 nucleotide sequence: TGTGCCAGCAGCCAAGATTTGACAGTGGGCTCCTACAATGAGCAGTTCTTC. Translated, it gives CASSQDLTVGSYNEQFF.

The chain employs TRBV20-1 and TRBJ2-3; TRBD1 matches at 8 bases. V was clipped by 3 bases and J by 0 bases; unmatched bases: 8. The CDR3 runs to 16 residues. The germline V gene encodes CDR1 DFQATT and CDR2 SNEGSKA (reference sequence). CDR3 in DNA: TGCAGTGCTAGTCCCCCACACAGGGGGAGCACAGATACGCAGTATTTT. This gives the protein CSASPPHRGSTDTQYF.

The chain joins TRBV19 to TRBJ1-2; the D is unclear. This CDR3 contains 17 residues. The ends were cut back, 2 bases at V and 4 bases at J, with 20 bases in the middle. The germline CDR1 and CDR2 sequences are LNHDA and SQIVND (reference sequence). The CDR3 here is CASSISSHRGISYGYTF. The CDR3 DNA reads as TGTGCCAGTAGTATATCCTCCCACCGAGGGATCTCCTATGGCTACACCTTC.

CDR3 DNA sequence: TGTGCCAGCAGCCCCCGCACGGGACAGGGGGCTGGTGGCTACACCTTC. This sequence encodes CASSPRTGQGAGGYTF. The chain employs TRBV9 and TRBJ1-2, with TRBD1 matching over 12 bases. Looked up from germline, CDR1 is SGDLS and CDR2 is YYNGEE. V was pared by 4 bases and J by 7 bases, with 11 bases of the junction left unmatched. The CDR3 has 16 residues.

V gene TRBV4-3 combines with J gene TRBJ2-1, with D tentatively TRBD2 (7 bases). This CDR3 is 15 amino acids long. V was pared by 3 bases and J by 0 bases, with 9 bases between. Germline assignment: CDR1 LGHNA and CDR2 YSLEER. The CDR3 spells CASSQGGRSYNEQFF. The CDR3 DNA follows: TGCGCCAGCAGCCAGGGGGGGCGCTCCTACAATGAGCAGTTCTTC.

The rearrangement links TRBV18 to TRBJ2-7, with a weak D call TRBD2 (5 bases). The CDR3 is 14 amino acids. Germline V gene lookup returns CDR1 KGHSH and CDR2 LQKENI. V lost 0 bases and J 0 bases, leaving 6 bases between the germline ends. CDR3 nucleotide sequence: TGTGCCAGCTCACCACCCGGGAACTCCTACGAGCAGTACTTC. It specifies CASSPPGNSYEQYF. Full variable domain (missing parts from reference TRBV18 and TRBJ2-7): NAGVMQNPRHLVRRRGQEARLRCSPMKGHSHVYWYRQLPEEGLKFMVYLQKENIIDESGMPKERFSAEFPKEGPSILRIQQVVRGDSAAYFCASSPPGNSYEQYFGPGTRLTVT.

The V gene is TRBV13, the J gene TRBJ2-7, with D perhaps TRBD1 (5 bases). Germline V gene sequence: CDR1 PRHDT, CDR2 FYEKMQ (reference sequence). The CDR3 loop spans 13 amino acids. The V and J ends lost 3 bases and 3 bases respectively, with 9 bases between them. The CDR3 bases are TGTGCCAGCAGCTTTCACAGGATCTACGAGCAGTACTTC. Translated: CASSFHRIYEQYF.

The chain recombines TRBV7-2 with TRBJ2-7; 7 bases are a match to TRBD1. V shed 5 bases and J 3 bases; nucleotides not matched to a gene: 10. CDR1 SGHTA and CDR2 FQGNSA come from the germline V gene. The CDR3 runs to 15 residues. The CDR3 sequence: CASSRGPGQSYEQYF. The DNA for the CDR3 is TGTGCCAGCAGCCGGGGACCGGGACAGAGCTACGAGCAGTACTTC. The entire variable domain, with the rest obtained from reference TRBV7-2 and TRBJ2-7, is as follows: GAGVSQSPSNKVTEKGKDVELRCDPISGHTALYWYRQSLGQGLEFLIYFQGNSAPDKSGLPSDRFSAERTGGSVSTLTIQRTQQEDSAVYLCASSRGPGQSYEQYFGPGTRLTVT.

This rearrangement joins TRBV2 to TRBJ1-1; D is unclear. With 4 bases removed from V and 1 base from J, the gap between germline ends came to 13 bases. CDR1 is SNHLY, CDR2 FYNNEI, per germline. This CDR3 is built from 15 residues. The CDR3 sequence: CASSGRGVENTEAFF. In DNA, the CDR3 is TGTGCCAGCAGTGGGAGAGGAGTTGAGAACACTGAAGCTTTCTTT.

The chain combines TRBV19 with TRBJ1-1; D might be TRBD1 (6 bases). The germline V gene encodes CDR1 LNHDA and CDR2 SQIVND (reference sequence). This CDR3 has 16 residues. Trimming removed 6 bases at V and 4 bases at J, with 21 bases between. The CDR3 here is CASRPEGGPGGTEAFF. The DNA of the CDR3 is TGTGCCAGTAGACCGGAGGGGGGCCCGGGGGGCACTGAAGCTTTCTTT.

The chain couples TRBV5-1 to TRBJ2-7; tentatively, D is TRBD1 (6 bases). Germline V gene lookup returns CDR1 SGHRS and CDR2 YFSETQ. The ends were cut back, 0 bases at V and 4 bases at J, with 11 bases in the middle. The CDR3 consists of 14 residues. The CDR3 is CASSLEGDLYEQYF. In nucleotides, the CDR3 is TGCGCCAGCAGCTTGGAGGGGGACCTTTACGAGCAGTACTTC.

This clone was found a few times. This chain connects TRBV29-1 to TRBJ1-5, with 8 bases that match TRBD1. Trimming took 4 bases from V and 0 from J; bases not matched to a gene: 5. Germline loops: CDR1 SQVTM, CDR2 ANQGSEA. The CDR3 is 15 residues long. The CDR3 DNA is TGCAGCGTTGGGCAGGGGGCGAGTAGCAATCAGCCCCAGCATTTT. The encoded protein is CSVGQGASSNQPQHF.

The chain is built from TRBV5-1 and TRBJ2-3; 8 bases map to TRBD2. Germline lookup yields CDR1 SGHRS and CDR2 YFSETQ. The CDR3 length is 16 residues. After removal of 4 bases from V and 1 base from J, the junction contained 8 bases not matched to a gene. The CDR3 spells CASSPGTSTRTDTQYF. CDR3 coding DNA: TGCGCCAGCAGCCCGGGGACTAGTACTCGCACAGATACGCAGTATTTT.

V gene TRBV7-9 combines with J gene TRBJ2-1, with TRBD1 identical over 9 bases. The V gene's germline CDR1 is SEHNR and CDR2 FQNEAQ (reference sequence). V was pared by 5 bases and J by 2 bases, with 4 bases of the junction left unmatched. There are 15 residues in the CDR3. CDR3 sequence: CASSEGQGAYNEQFF. CDR3 DNA sequence: TGTGCCAGCAGCGAGGGACAGGGTGCCTACAATGAGCAGTTCTTC.

The rearrangement joins TRBV6-5 to TRBJ1-1; TRBD1 might be the D (6 bases). Germline CDR1 MNHEY, CDR2 SVGAGI. CDR3 size: 12 residues. Trimming stripped 6 bases from V and 11 bases from J, with 16 bases between. The CDR3 region is CASRPQGGLAFF. The CDR3 DNA is TGTGCCAGCAGACCACAGGGTGGATTGGCTTTCTTT.

The gene calls are TRBV6-1 and TRBJ1-2, with TRBD1 matching 7 bases. The CDR3 spans 16 residues. CDR1 and CDR2 (germline): MNHNS, SASEGT. V trimming: 4 bases; J trimming: 4 bases; junction bases outside the gene matches: 12. CDR3 sequence: CASSVHLTGTAYGYTF. DNA of the CDR3: TGTGCCAGCAGTGTCCACCTGACCGGGACAGCCTATGGCTACACCTTC.

The rearrangement joins TRBV4-1 to TRBJ2-1; 11 nucleotides line up with TRBD1. The CDR3 length is 17 residues. Germline V gene sequence: CDR1 MGHRA, CDR2 YSYEKL. With 1 base clipped from V and 6 bases from J, the junction kept 8 bases outside the gene matches. CDR3 loop: CASSQVPGQGATNEQFF. The CDR3, as DNA: TGCGCCAGCAGCCAAGTCCCCGGACAGGGGGCGACCAATGAGCAGTTCTTC.

The chain has TRBV5-1 and TRBJ1-6; 7 nucleotides match TRBD1. The CDR3 has 15 residues. Germline CDR1 and CDR2: SGHRS and YFSETQ. The trim removed 4 bases at V and 5 bases at J, leaving 6 bases unmatched. CDR3 in DNA: TGCGCCAGCAGCCTGACAGGGACCGATAATTCACCCCTCCACTTT. As protein: CASSLTGTDNSPLHF.

CDR3 in DNA: TGCGCCAGCAGCCAAGTGAGAGATAATTCACCCCTCCACTTT. Protein sequence: CASSQVRDNSPLHF. V gene TRBV4-1 combines with J gene TRBJ1-6; D is undetermined. Germline V gene data show CDR1 as MGHRA and CDR2 as YSYEKL. The CDR3 runs to 14 residues. With 1 base removed from V and 5 bases from J, the gap between germline ends came to 6 bases.

A few counts support this clone. J is TRBJ1-2 and V is TRBV4-1, with 9 bases aligning to TRBD1. V trimming: 4 bases; J trimming: 6 bases; junction bases outside the gene matches: 21. The CDR3 has 19 residues. Germline CDR1 MGHRA, CDR2 YSYEKL. CDR3 loop: CASSRFLHFQTGGEDGYTF. The CDR3 region has the DNA TGCGCCAGCAGCCGTTTCCTGCACTTCCAAACAGGGGGCGAGGATGGCTACACCTTC.

The CDR3 here is CASSFDGLLSGPQHF. CDR3 sequence (DNA): TGTGCCAGCAGTTTTGACGGACTCCTTTCTGGGCCCCAGCATTTT. The chain uses TRBV6-2 or TRBV6-3 and TRBJ1-5; no firm D call. V was clipped by 4 bases and J by 9 bases, with 19 bases between them. Germline V gene data show CDR1 as MNHEY and CDR2 as SVGEGT. The CDR3 has 15 residues.

The V and J genes are TRBV4-2 and TRBJ2-1; 10 bases agree with TRBD2. The CDR3 sequence is 16 residues long. The V gene's germline CDR1 is LGHNA and CDR2 YNFKEQ. Unmatched junction bases numbered 5, after V lost 2 bases and J lost 4 bases. CDR3 protein: CASSQLKAGGYNEQFF. DNA for the CDR3: TGTGCCAGCAGCCAACTGAAAGCGGGAGGGTACAATGAGCAGTTCTTC.

J is TRBJ1-1 and V is TRBV11-2, with D unclear. Trimming stripped 1 base from V and 7 bases from J, with 13 bases between. Germline CDR1 is SGHAT and CDR2 is FQNNGV. The CDR3 sequence is 14 residues long. CDR3 residues: CASSLVSTTYEAFF. The CDR3 bases are TGTGCCAGCAGCTTAGTATCCACGACTTATGAAGCTTTCTTT.

The chain uses TRBV29-1 and TRBJ2-3; tentatively, D is TRBD2 (6 bases). Trimming pared 3 bases from V and 4 bases from J, leaving 8 bases between. CDR1 is SQVTM and CDR2 is ANQGSEA in the germline V gene. The CDR3 totals 12 residues. The CDR3 region is CSVDAGSDTQYF. The CDR3 DNA follows: TGCAGCGTTGATGCGGGGTCAGATACGCAGTATTTT.